The 10 T cell receptor beta chains given below trace back to one sample, sequenced in a study of CD8 T cell repertoires and HIV-1 epitope variants (TCRdb year 2020). These receptors lack a known antigen. Libraries came from the immunoSEQ multiplex PCR assay. TCRdb obtained this table from immuneACCESS and retained in-frame rearrangements with V and J assigned. These tables miss some clones; where compared with another copy, unresolved V genes account for less than half of the shortfall, and the remainder is unexplained. The sample table lists 2,500 or so clones, 72% of them with a count of one. The ten largest clonotypes hold approximately 40% of the sample. Input material: cultured CD8+ T cells derived from PBMCs. The receptors were sampled from a male donor with HIV.

The chain has TRBV30 and TRBJ2-4; 7 nucleotides agree with TRBD1. The CDR3 runs to 12 residues. Per germline, CDR1 GTSNPN and CDR2 SVGIG (reference sequence). J lost 5 bases, V lost 5 bases, and 3 bases had no gene match. The CDR3 region is CAWEGAENIQYF. DNA for the CDR3: TGTGCCTGGGAGGGGGCCGAAAACATTCAGTACTTC.

The J gene is TRBJ2-7, the V gene TRBV28; possible D gene TRBD2, 6 bases. The CDR3 spans 13 residues. Trimming took 2 bases from V and 6 from J, leaving 11 bases between them. Germline CDR1 is MDHEN and CDR2 is SYDVKM. CDR3 sequence reads: CASSLPGASEQYF. The CDR3 DNA reads TGTGCCAGCAGTTTACCGGGAGCTAGCGAGCAGTACTTC.

This chain links TRBV2 with TRBJ1-5, with D perhaps matching TRBD1 (5 bases). The CDR3 consists of 14 residues. V lost 6 bases, J lost 7 bases, and 16 bases lay in between. CDR1 is SNHLY and CDR2 is FYNNEI in the germline V gene. CDR3 coding DNA: TGTGCCAGCAGCCCGAACAGGTTACAACAGCCCCAGCATTTT. This codes for CASSPNRLQQPQHF. Combining the CDR3 with reference TRBV2 and TRBJ1-5 gives the whole variable domain EPEVTQTPSHQVTQMGQEVILRCVPISNHLYFYWYRQILGQKVEFLVSFYNNEISEKSEIFDDQFSVERPDGSNFTLKIRSTKLEDSAMYFCASSPNRLQQPQHFGDGTRLSIL.

Here the CDR3 DNA reads TGTGCCAGCAGCTTAGGGGGGGGTGAGACCCAGTACTTC. This gives the protein CASSLGGGETQYF. V is TRBV13 and J is TRBJ2-5; tentative D call: TRBD2 (6 bases). V was trimmed by 0 bases and J by 5 bases, leaving 7 bases between them. This CDR3 spans 13 amino acids. Germline V gives CDR1 PRHDT, CDR2 FYEKMQ (reference sequence).

The rearrangement links TRBV6-5 to TRBJ2-1; D may be TRBD1 (6 bases). Trimming left V 4 bases short and J 8 bases short, with 15 bases between. CDR1 and CDR2 from the germline V gene are MNHEY and SVGAGI. This CDR3 has 14 residues. CDR3 region: CASSSGRGGDEQFF. CDR3 in DNA: TGTGCCAGCAGTTCCGGCAGGGGCGGAGATGAGCAGTTCTTC.

A few counts support this clone. The CDR3 DNA reads TGTGCCAGCAGGGAGGGAGACAGGGCTTTCTTT. Its translation: CASREGDRAFF. V is TRBV7-9 and J is TRBJ1-1, with D perhaps matching TRBD1 (6 bases). Per the germline V gene, CDR1 is SEHNR and CDR2 is FQNEAQ (reference sequence). The CDR3 is made up of 11 amino acids. V was pared by 6 bases and J by 11 bases, with 13 bases between.

In DNA, the CDR3 is TGTGCCAGCAGTTTAAATGTGAATTCACCCCTCCACTTT. This gives the protein CASSLNVNSPLHF. The chain couples TRBV28 to TRBJ1-6; D is ambiguous. Per the germline V gene, CDR1 is MDHEN and CDR2 is SYDVKM. CDR3 length: 13 residues. Trimming removed 2 bases from V and 7 bases from J, with 6 bases in between.

This clone appeared once. CDR3 in amino acids: CASSLGLAGGGTGELFF. The CDR3 DNA reads TGTGCCAGCAGCCTGGGACTAGCGGGAGGAGGCACCGGGGAGCTGTTTTTT. The V call is TRBV2, the J call TRBJ2-2; 15 nucleotides agree with TRBD2. This CDR3 comprises 17 residues. The germline V gene encodes CDR1 SNHLY and CDR2 FYNNEI. Trimming removed 6 bases from V and 4 bases from J; junction bases left unmatched: 6.

This clone was counted a few times. This chain connects TRBV18 to TRBJ2-7, with 8 bases matching TRBD1. CDR1 is KGHSH, CDR2 LQKENI, per germline. This CDR3 has 13 amino acids. Trimming cost V 4 bases and J 3 bases; bases outside gene matches: 2. CDR3 sequence: CASSHGQGYEQYF. The CDR3 coding sequence is TGTGCCAGCTCACACGGACAGGGCTACGAGCAGTACTTC. The full variable domain, with the rest looked up from reference TRBV18 and TRBJ2-7, is NAGVMQNPRHLVRRRGQEARLRCSPMKGHSHVYWYRQLPEEGLKFMVYLQKENIIDESGMPKERFSAEFPKEGPSILRIQQVVRGDSAAYFCASSHGQGYEQYFGPGTRLTVT.

This clone was picked up a small number of times. The chain is built from TRBV7-8 and TRBJ2-1, with D perhaps matching TRBD1 (6 bases). CDR3 size: 15 residues. Germline loops: CDR1 SGHVS, CDR2 FQNEAQ. V was pared by 2 bases and J by 8 bases, with 16 bases between. The CDR3 DNA is TGTGCCAGCAGCTTAACACAGGGCCCCTCGGATGAGCAGTTCTTC. This translates into CASSLTQGPSDEQFF. Full variable domain (outside the CDR3, taken from reference TRBV7-8 and TRBJ2-1): GAGVSQSPRYKVAKRGQDVALRCDPISGHVSLFWYQQALGQGPEFLTYFQNEAQLDKSGLPSDRFFAERPEGSVSTLKIQRTQQEDSAVYLCASSLTQGPSDEQFFGPGTRLTVL.